This T cell receptor beta chain originates from a study of CD8+ T cells in alopecia areata. Findings of the study overall: Compared with normal scalp, lesional scalp had higher clonality and more expanded CD8+ clones.

Trimming pared 0 bases from V and 9 bases from J, leaving 9 bases between. CDR1 and CDR2 from the germline V gene are LNHNV and YYDKDF (reference sequence). The CDR3 contains 13 residues. Sample treatment: oral pan-JAK inhibitor, 5-10 mg twice daily. Turning to this clone: Its target is unknown.

The authors extracted RNA and reverse transcribed it into cDNA as the sequencing template. Produced via immunoSEQ multiplex PCR; TCRdb's table is partial and in-frame only. The sample holds a few hundred thousand clones, about 50% seen once. This chain uses TRBV15 with TRBJ2-1; a possible D gene is TRBD2 (5 bases). This sequence was found in a human donor with alopecia areata. The sequencing here drew on CD4+ T cells sorted from blood, taken at week 4, from a patient treated with tofacitinib. The CDR3 DNA sequence: TGTGCCACCAGCAGAGATTTAGAGGGTGAGCAGTTCTTC. This encodes CATSRDLEGEQFF.